This T cell receptor (beta chain) appears in the sequencing data of a study of cytomegalovirus exposure and HLA in healthy donors. The germline V gene has CDR1 SGDLS and CDR2 YYNGEE. CDR3 length: 16 amino acids. V lost 0 bases and J 2 bases, leaving 11 bases between the germline ends. A multiplex PCR was run with 60 Vbeta primers and 13 Jbeta primers. Using immunoSEQ multiplex PCR, the repertoire was profiled, and TCRdb retains in-frame clones only, with some absent. The sample records approximately 200,000 clones, approximately 81% being singletons. The chain joins TRBV9 to TRBJ2-2, with D hard to call. The sequence derives from a human donor in good health. The sample comprised PBMCs. CDR3 in amino acids: CASSVGFQANTGELFF. CDR3 sequence (DNA): TGTGCCAGCAGCGTAGGTTTTCAGGCAAACACCGGGGAGCTGTTTTTT.